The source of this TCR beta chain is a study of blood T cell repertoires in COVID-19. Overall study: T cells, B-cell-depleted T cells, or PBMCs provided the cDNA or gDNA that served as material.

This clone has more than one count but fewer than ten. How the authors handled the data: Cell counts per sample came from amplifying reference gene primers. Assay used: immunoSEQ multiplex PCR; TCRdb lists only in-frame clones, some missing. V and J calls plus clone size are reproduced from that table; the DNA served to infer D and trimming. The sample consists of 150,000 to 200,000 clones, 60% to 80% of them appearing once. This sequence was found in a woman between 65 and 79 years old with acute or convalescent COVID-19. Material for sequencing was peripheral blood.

The CDR3 loop is CASSDQLYEQYF. CDR3 in DNA: TGTGCCAGCAGTGATCAACTCTACGAGCAGTACTTC. This sequence joins TRBV2 and TRBJ2-7; D is unclear. Per germline, CDR1 SNHLY and CDR2 FYNNEI. CDR3 length: 12 residues. The V and J ends lost 3 bases and 3 bases respectively, with 6 bases between them. Full variable domain (outside the CDR3, taken from reference TRBV2 and TRBJ2-7): EPEVTQTPSHQVTQMGQEVILRCVPISNHLYFYWYRQILGQKVEFLVSFYNNEISEKSEIFDDQFSVERPDGSNFTLKIRSTKLEDSAMYFCASSDQLYEQYFGPGTRLTVT.